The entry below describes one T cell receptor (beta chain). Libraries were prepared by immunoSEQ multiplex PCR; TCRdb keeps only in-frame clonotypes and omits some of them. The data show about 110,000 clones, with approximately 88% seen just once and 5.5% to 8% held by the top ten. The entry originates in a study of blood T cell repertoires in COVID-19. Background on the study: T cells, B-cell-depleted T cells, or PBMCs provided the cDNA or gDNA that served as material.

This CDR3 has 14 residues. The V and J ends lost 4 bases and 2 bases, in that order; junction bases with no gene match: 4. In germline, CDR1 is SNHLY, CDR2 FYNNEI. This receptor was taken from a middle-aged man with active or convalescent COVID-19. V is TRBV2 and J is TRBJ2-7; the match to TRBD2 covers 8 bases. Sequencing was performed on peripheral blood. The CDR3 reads CASSASGRTYEQYF. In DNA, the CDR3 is TGTGCCAGCAGTGCTAGCGGGCGTACCTACGAGCAGTACTTC.